A selection of T cell receptor beta chains follows, all from one sample in a study of cytomegalovirus exposure and HLA in healthy donors. Generated by immunoSEQ multiplex PCR, the TCRdb table keeps only in-frame clones and is missing some. In the table there are around 150,000 clones, approximately 80% of which are singletons. Sequenced material: PBMCs. These receptors were collected from a woman under 30 in good health and CMV-seronegative. Both conserved end residues are part of each CDR3. D genes are given only for firm matches. A clone size is listed for some rows: how often the clone was seen (once, few, many), or a class if it is expanded.

j_call d_call v_call cdr3_length clone_size cdr3_aa cdr3_nt
TRBJ1-1 . TRBV10-2 14 . CASSELQGNTEAFF TGCGCCAGCAGTGAGTTGCAGGGAAACACTGAAGCTTTCTTT
TRBJ1-1 TRBD1 TRBV7-8 15 . CASSSQGRLNTEAFF TGTGCCAGCAGCTCACAGGGGAGATTGAACACTGAAGCTTTCTTT
TRBJ1-1 . TRBV9 14 . CASSPRHPNTEAFF TGTGCCAGCAGCCCTCGACACCCGAACACTGAAGCTTTCTTT
TRBJ2-7 . TRBV7-3 13 . CASSRPGQYEQYF TGTGCCAGCAGCAGACCCGGACAGTACGAGCAGTACTTC
TRBJ2-1 TRBD2 TRBV30 14 . CASTGREYYNEQFF TGTGCCTCGACGGGGCGGGAGTACTACAATGAGCAGTTCTTC
TRBJ1-6 . TRBV6-1 12 medium-sized CASGEQVSPLHF TGTGCCAGCGGTGAACAGGTTTCACCCCTCCACTTT
TRBJ2-3 TRBD2 TRBV28 14 . CASSLGLAEDTQYF TGTGCCAGCAGTTTAGGACTAGCCGAAGATACGCAGTATTTT
TRBJ2-1 . TRBV30 14 . CAWSIAASYNEQFF TGTGCCTGGAGTATAGCGGCCTCCTACAATGAGCAGTTCTTC
TRBJ1-1 TRBD1 TRBV29-1 14 few CSVRQTGGDTEAFF TGCAGCGTTAGACAAACAGGGGGAGACACTGAAGCTTTCTTT
TRBJ2-3 . TRBV5-1 14 few CASSFPGSTDTQYF TGCGCCAGCAGCTTCCCGGGGAGCACAGATACGCAGTATTTT
TRBJ1-1 . TRBV4-2 13 . CASSQDLDTEAFF TGTGCCAGCAGCCAAGATTTAGACACTGAAGCTTTCTTT
TRBJ1-2 . TRBV6-5 13 few CASSLTGLYGYTF TGTGCCAGCAGCCTGACAGGCCTCTATGGCTACACCTTC
TRBJ2-5 . TRBV7-8 12 . CASSLSEGTQYF TGTGCCAGCAGCTTGTCTGAGGGGACCCAGTACTTC
TRBJ1-1 TRBD1 TRBV6-1 12 . CASREGQLEAFF TGTGCCAGCAGGGAGGGACAGCTTGAAGCTTTCTTT
TRBJ2-7 TRBD1 TRBV28 13 . CATQGDPTYEQYF TGTGCCACCCAGGGGGATCCCACCTACGAGCAGTACTTC
TRBJ1-3 . TRBV19 16 . CASSAIAGADGNTIYF TGTGCCAGTAGTGCGATTGCGGGGGCCGATGGAAACACCATATATTTT
TRBJ2-7 . TRBV4-1 15 . CASSARDNPSYEQYF TGCGCCAGCAGCGCTCGGGACAACCCCTCCTACGAGCAGTACTTC
TRBJ2-7 . TRBV6-1 14 . CASSEAPLLREQYF TGTGCCAGCAGTGAAGCCCCCCTGCTTCGGGAGCAGTACTTC
TRBJ1-5 . TRBV6-1 16 once CASSAVAGFSNQPQHF TGTGCCAGCAGTGCCGTAGCGGGGTTTAGCAATCAGCCCCAGCATTTT
TRBJ2-6 . TRBV28 17 . CASDTGGVVGGANVLTF TGTGCCAGCGATACAGGGGGGGTCGTCGGTGGGGCCAACGTCCTGACTTTC
TRBJ1-2 TRBD1 TRBV6-5 13 . CASRINRGPGYTF TGTGCCAGCAGGATAAACAGGGGTCCTGGCTACACCTTC
TRBJ2-1 . TRBV29-1 12 . CSVNRDPNEQFF TGCAGCGTTAACAGGGACCCCAATGAGCAGTTCTTC
TRBJ1-6 TRBD1 TRBV5-4 14 . CASSRGQGDSPLHF TGTGCCAGCAGCCGGGGACAGGGAGATTCACCCCTCCACTTT